This T cell receptor beta chain was profiled in a study of T cells in Graves' hyperthyroidism and ophthalmopathy. This clonotype was seen only a few times. Its target is unknown. Graves' hyperthyroidism without ophthalmopathy progression within 18 months was termed stable. The study's findings and limits: For ophthalmopathy, model prediction preceded onset by a median about six months. Most thyroid-expanded clonotypes above 0.001 were also found in blood.

The CDR3 totals 14 residues. The J segment lost 4 bases and the V segment lost 5 bases, leaving 4 bases of the junction unmatched. The TCR beta CDR3 regions underwent amplification using RNA transcripts as the source. Carried out on the TCR CDR3, a first-round RT-PCR used the HTBI primer set. TCRdb called the multiplex PCR reads again in MiXCR, with one record for every CDR3 protein. The table has around 700,000 distinct CDR3 sequences, 30% to 40% seen once. V and J are TRBV12-3 or TRBV12-4 and TRBJ1-2; 10 bases are a match to TRBD1. Sequenced: blood. The sequence was collected from a middle-aged woman with Graves' hyperthyroidism. The CDR3 DNA reads TGTGCCAGCAGTAGACAGGGGGCTAGCTATGGCTACACCTTC. This translates into CASSRQGASYGYTF.